This is a list of T cell receptor beta chains from one sample in a study of human T cells and chemical hapten exposure. Each CDR3 protein is one row after TCRdb ran MiXCR on the RACE reads. The data hold 300,000 to 400,000 distinct CDR3 sequences, with 4.5% to 5.5% observed a single time. Source: whole blood, taken in connection with sensitization to the hapten diphenylcyclopropenone (DPC). Receptors were obtained from a woman between 45 and 65 years old with alopecia areata. Some clones in this sample may be carry-over from other donors' samples. Both conserved end residues are part of each CDR3. The D gene is left open where the match is weak. Size is omitted from some rows. Given values are once, few, many or a class for expanded clones.

d_gene	j_gene	abundance	v_gene	CDR3nt	CDR3aa
TRBD2	TRBJ2-2	-	TRBV24-1	TGTGCCACCAGTTTCACAGCGGGGAGCACCGGGGAGCTGTTTTTT	CATSFTAGSTGELFF
-	TRBJ1-5	many	TRBV5-6	TGTGCCAGCAGCCTATCCCCGGGACTATGGAATCAGCCCCAGCATTTT	CASSLSPGLWNQPQHF
-	TRBJ2-5	-	TRBV25-1	TGTGCCAGCGGGGGACCGGCCCCTTACTTC	CASGGPAPYF
-	TRBJ2-1	many	TRBV28	TGTGCCAGCAGCCGCGGGAAGGGTAGAGGGTATGAGCAGTTCTTC	CASSRGKGRGYEQFF
-	TRBJ2-1	-	TRBV7-2	TGTGCCAGCAGCCCCCTCACGGGTTACAATGAGCAGTTCTTC	CASSPLTGYNEQFF
-	TRBJ2-3	-	TRBV28	TGTGCCAGCAGTTTCAGCCAACGGACAGATACGCAGTATTTT	CASSFSQRTDTQYF
-	TRBJ2-4	few	TRBV27	TGTGCCAGCAGTTTGGGAGGCTACTTAGCCAAAAACATTCAGTACTTC	CASSLGGYLAKNIQYF
TRBD1	TRBJ1-2	once	TRBV2	TGTGCCAGCACCGTTGACAGGGGAAACTATGGCTACACCTTC	CASTVDRGNYGYTF
-	TRBJ2-7	many	TRBV20-1	TGCAGTGCTACAGACGTGACAGGTCTTTACTCCTACGAGCAGTACTTC	CSATDVTGLYSYEQYF
TRBD1	TRBJ1-2	many	TRBV6-6	TGTGCCAGCAGTCCGCTCGGACAGGGAACTGATGGCTACACCTTC	CASSPLGQGTDGYTF
-	TRBJ1-1	many	TRBV29-1	TGCGGAGGGAGGAGGATGAACACTGAAGCTTTCTTT	CGGRRMNTEAFF
-	TRBJ1-2	-	TRBV25-1	TGTGCCAGCAGTGATGGGGGATTCTATGGCTACACCTTC	CASSDGGFYGYTF
-	TRBJ2-3	many	TRBV6-5	TGTGCCAGCGGACAGGGAGGGTACACAGATACGCAGTATTTT	CASGQGGYTDTQYF
-	TRBJ2-5	many	TRBV25-1	TGTGCCAGCAGTGAATATAGGCGAGAGACCCAGTACTTC	CASSEYRRETQYF
TRBD2	TRBJ2-1	many	TRBV7-2	TGTGCCAGCAGCTTAGAGGCGGGGGTAAAGTTCTTC	CASSLEAGVKFF
-	TRBJ2-3	many	TRBV6-6	TGTGCCAGCAGTTATGTCTGGGGGGATACGCAGTATTTT	CASSYVWGDTQYF
-	TRBJ2-6	-	TRBV23-1	TGCGCCAGCAGTCAGCCGCGGGACAGAAAGTCTGGGGCCAACGTCCTGACTTTC	CASSQPRDRKSGANVLTF
TRBD1	TRBJ2-1	-	TRBV9	TGTGCCAGCAGCGTAGGGGCAGGGGGCCTAGAGTCCTCCTACAATGAGCAGTTCTTC	CASSVGAGGLESSYNEQFF
-	TRBJ2-3	many	TRBV7-6	TGTGCCAGCAGCTCAAGTCCCCGGGATACGCAGTATTTT	CASSSSPRDTQYF
-	TRBJ2-1	many	TRBV15	TGTGCCACCAGCAACCGACGGGACAATGAGCAGTTCTTC	CATSNRRDNEQFF
-	TRBJ2-3	-	TRBV29-1	TGCAGCGCGTCTGCAGGTTTTGGAGATACGCAGTATTTT	CSASAGFGDTQYF
TRBD1	TRBJ2-5	-	TRBV29-1	TGCAGCTACTCTATTGGACAGGGAGAGACCCAGTACTTC	CSYSIGQGETQYF
TRBD2	TRBJ2-3	many	TRBV10-3	TGTGCCATCAGCTCACGACTAGCGGGAGAAGGAGATACGCAGTATTTT	CAISSRLAGEGDTQYF
TRBD1	TRBJ2-3	many	TRBV15	TGTGCCACCAGCAGAGATCCCCCGGGACAGGGCCACACAGATACGCAGTATTTT	CATSRDPPGQGHTDTQYF
-	TRBJ2-3	many	TRBV7-8	TGTGCCAGCAGCTTAGGACTGCCGACAGATACGCAGTATTTT	CASSLGLPTDTQYF
TRBD2	TRBJ2-1	few	TRBV9	TGTGCCAGCAGCGTAGGGGTAGGGGCTAGCGGGAGGACTGAGCAGTTCTTC	CASSVGVGASGRTEQFF
TRBD1	TRBJ1-5	many	TRBV20-1	TGCAGTGCCCCACCGACAGGGGCGGGCAATCAGCCCCAGCATTTT	CSAPPTGAGNQPQHF
-	TRBJ2-6	many	TRBV4-1	TGCGCCAGCAGCTTCGACAAGGCCTCTGGGGCCAACGTCCTGACCTTC	CASSFDKASGANVLTF
-	TRBJ2-3	many	TRBV20-1	TGCAGTGCGCCAGGCGGCACAGATACGCAGTATTTT	CSAPGGTDTQYF
-	TRBJ2-7	many	TRBV28	TGTGCCAGCAGCTCCGGACAAATACGGGACTACGAGCAGTACTTC	CASSSGQIRDYEQYF
-	TRBJ1-3	many	TRBV14	TGTGCCAGCAGCCAAGGCCAGGGTACTGGAAACACCATATATTTT	CASSQGQGTGNTIYF
-	TRBJ2-5	many	TRBV6-5	TGTGCCAGCAGCCCTCTAGCGCCAGAGACCCAGTACTTC	CASSPLAPETQYF
-	TRBJ1-2	few	TRBV27	TGTGCCAGCAGTTTCATAGGGGCTAACTATGGCTACACCTTC	CASSFIGANYGYTF
-	TRBJ1-3	-	TRBV3-1	TGTGCCAGCAGCCAAGACCACACCCGCTCTGGAAACACCATATATTTT	CASSQDHTRSGNTIYF
-	TRBJ2-2	few	TRBV13	TGTGCCAGCAGCTTAGGCCAACGGGATCCCGGGGAGCTGTTTTTT	CASSLGQRDPGELFF
TRBD2	TRBJ2-3	few	TRBV28	TGTGCCAGCAGTACCCGACTAGCGGGAGCGACAGATACGCAGTATTTT	CASSTRLAGATDTQYF
-	TRBJ1-1	few	TRBV7-2	TGTGCCAGCAGCTTACAGGGGCAAAGCACTGAAGCTTTCTTT	CASSLQGQSTEAFF
-	TRBJ2-7	many	TRBV7-6	TGTGCCAGCAGTCAAAGTGGCCAGGGCCCGATCACCTACGAGCAGTACTTC	CASSQSGQGPITYEQYF
-	TRBJ1-6	many	TRBV2	TGTGCCAGCAGGTTGGGGCCGGGAAAAAATAATTCACCCCTCCACTTT	CASRLGPGKNNSPLHF
-	TRBJ1-1	-	TRBV27	TGTGCCAGCAGTTTATTGGCGGAATTGAACACTGAAGCTTTCTTT	CASSLLAELNTEAFF
-	TRBJ2-6	many	TRBV25-1	TGTGCCAGCACAGCTGCCGGGGCCAACGTCCTGACTTTC	CASTAAGANVLTF
-	TRBJ2-1	many	TRBV2	TGTGCCAGCAGTGCGAGGGCCGAGCAGTTCTTC	CASSARAEQFF
TRBD1	TRBJ2-1	-	TRBV20-1	TGCAGTGCTAGAGGGGGGACAGGGCACAATGAGCAGTTCTTC	CSARGGTGHNEQFF
TRBD1	TRBJ2-1	-	TRBV30	TGTGCCGGGGACAGGGGAGGTTTTGAGCAGTTCTTC	CAGDRGGFEQFF
-	TRBJ1-1	many	TRBV10-2	TGCGCCAGCAGTGAGCAGGATAACACTGAAGCTTTCTTT	CASSEQDNTEAFF